Below are 21 T cell receptor beta chains sequenced from a single sample in a study of blood T cell repertoires in COVID-19. Generated by immunoSEQ multiplex PCR, the TCRdb table keeps only in-frame clones and is missing some. Among approximately 47,000 clones, 65% to 90% were seen once, and the ten largest hold around 3%. Sequencing was performed on peripheral blood. All receptors derive from a woman aged 80 or over with COVID-19, enrolled during active disease.

V and J are TRBV4-2 and TRBJ1-2; D may be TRBD1 (5 bases). This CDR3 has 13 amino acids. V lost 0 bases and J 8 bases, leaving 10 bases between the germline ends. CDR1 is LGHNA and CDR2 is YNFKEQ in the germline V gene. The DNA for the CDR3 is TGTGCCAGCAGCCAAGAGGGGGGTGAGGGCTACACCTTC. Its translation: CASSQEGGEGYTF.

The CDR3 DNA reads as TGTGCCAGCAGCTCAGACAGGCGGCAGAGGGGCTACACCTTC. Encoded protein: CASSSDRRQRGYTF. The V gene is TRBV9, the J gene TRBJ1-2; D is perhaps TRBD1 (6 bases). CDR1 is SGDLS and CDR2 is YYNGEE in the germline V gene. The V and J ends lost 4 bases and 8 bases respectively, with 18 bases between them. CDR3 length equals 14 residues.

This chain joins TRBV10-3 and TRBJ1-1; 7 nucleotides align to TRBD1. This CDR3 contains 12 residues. V lost 8 bases and J lost 1; bases outside the gene matches: 1. Germline V gene sequence: CDR1 ENHRY, CDR2 SYGVKD. The CDR3 DNA reads as TGTGCCATCGGGACAGAGAACACTGAAGCTTTCTTT. Its translation is CAIGTENTEAFF.

J is TRBJ1-2 and V is TRBV19; D is unclear. The CDR3 sequence is 13 residues long. With 7 bases removed from V and 4 bases from J, the gap between germline ends came to 13 bases. CDR1 and CDR2 from the germline V gene are LNHDA and SQIVND (reference sequence). The CDR3 DNA follows: TGTGCCAGTACCGATGGCGGTATCTATGGCTACACCTTC. The encoded protein is CASTDGGIYGYTF.

This chain uses TRBV7-9 with TRBJ2-5; TRBD1 is a possible D gene (5 bases). The germline CDR1 and CDR2 sequences are SEHNR and FQNEAQ (reference sequence). With 3 bases removed from V and 2 bases from J, the gap between germline ends came to 10 bases. The CDR3 has 14 residues. The CDR3 is CASSFVGVQETQYF. The CDR3 nucleotides are TGTGCCAGCAGCTTCGTAGGGGTTCAAGAGACCCAGTACTTC.

The V gene is TRBV12-1, the J gene TRBJ2-3; the DNA was not used to check the table's D call, TRBD2. TRBV12-1 is annotated as a pseudogene. The CDR3 spans 11 residues. CDR3 loop: CASSFKTSYYF. The CDR3, as DNA: TGTGCCAGCAGCTTTAAGACTAGTTACTATTTT.

The V and J genes are TRBV5-1 and TRBJ1-2; 9 nucleotides agree with TRBD1. V trimming: 1 base; J trimming: 6 bases; junction bases outside the gene matches: 1. This CDR3 comprises 13 residues. Germline loops: CDR1 SGHRS, CDR2 YFSETQ. CDR3 protein: CASSLNRGHGYTF. CDR3 DNA sequence: TGCGCCAGCAGCTTGAACAGGGGGCATGGCTACACCTTC.

The chain is built from TRBV27 and TRBJ2-1; 7 bases are shared with TRBD1. Trimming cost V 3 bases and J 7 bases; bases outside gene matches: 15. CDR1 and CDR2 from the germline V gene are MNHEY and SMNVEV (reference sequence). This CDR3 has 17 residues. This CDR3 is CASSFGATGRVGNEQFF. The CDR3 DNA sequence: TGTGCCAGCAGTTTCGGAGCGACAGGGCGAGTGGGGAATGAGCAGTTCTTC.

The gene calls are TRBV5-6 and TRBJ2-5; 10 bases map to TRBD2. The length of the CDR3 is 17 residues. J gave up 4 bases and V 3 bases, and 12 bases lay outside the gene matches. The germline CDR1 and CDR2 sequences are SGHDT and YYEEEE. The CDR3 reads CASSYSVLAGVSETQYF. DNA for the CDR3: TGTGCCAGCAGCTATTCGGTTCTAGCGGGGGTTTCAGAGACCCAGTACTTC.

The chain links TRBV6-2 or TRBV6-3 to TRBJ1-1, with 10 bases lining up with TRBD1. The CDR3 is 17 residues long. Germline V lookup: CDR1 MNHEY, CDR2 SVGEGT. Germline trimming cut 6 bases from V and 0 bases from J; bases unmatched to any gene: 10. The CDR3 protein is CASSKIPGQGMNTEAFF. Here the CDR3 DNA reads TGTGCCAGCAGCAAAATACCGGGACAGGGGATGAACACTGAAGCTTTCTTT.

This rearrangement joins TRBV5-4 to TRBJ2-1; 9 nucleotides line up with TRBD2. The CDR3 consists of 16 residues. Germline loops: CDR1 SGHNT, CDR2 YYREEE (reference sequence). With V trimmed by 3 bases and J by 7 bases, 11 bases remained unmatched. CDR3: CASSSEPLAGLNEQFF. The CDR3 bases are TGTGCCAGCAGCTCGGAACCACTAGCGGGCCTTAATGAGCAGTTCTTC.

The rearrangement joins TRBV18 to TRBJ1-1; D remains ambiguous. Germline V gene sequence: CDR1 KGHSH, CDR2 LQKENI. CDR3 size: 15 residues. With 2 bases removed from V and 3 bases from J, the gap between germline ends came to 13 bases. The DNA of the CDR3 is TGTGCCAGCTCACCAAGTCGAGGGCCGGACACTGAAGCTTTCTTT. It yields the protein CASSPSRGPDTEAFF.

This chain uses TRBV19 with TRBJ2-5; possible D gene TRBD1, 6 bases. The CDR3 is 13 residues long. Per germline, CDR1 LNHDA and CDR2 SQIVND (reference sequence). V was trimmed by 7 bases and J by 3 bases, leaving 12 bases between them. In DNA, the CDR3 is TGTGCCAGTAAGAGGACAGACAAAGAGACCCAGTACTTC. Translation: CASKRTDKETQYF.

The chain links TRBV30 to TRBJ1-5; perhaps TRBD1 as D (6 bases). The V gene's germline CDR1 is GTSNPN and CDR2 SVGIG (reference sequence). V was shortened by 2 bases and J by 0 bases, with 8 bases between the two germline ends. This CDR3 comprises 14 residues. CDR3 nucleotide sequence: TGTGCCTGGAGTAGGGGGATTAGCAATCAGCCCCAGCATTTT. Protein: CAWSRGISNQPQHF.

V and J are TRBV6-5 and TRBJ2-5; D is perhaps TRBD2 (5 bases). Trimming stripped 0 bases from V and 7 bases from J, with 9 bases between. The CDR3 extends over 13 amino acids. Per germline, CDR1 MNHEY and CDR2 SVGAGI. This chain's CDR3 is CASSYSRGGTQYF. The DNA of the CDR3 is TGTGCCAGCAGTTACTCGCGAGGAGGGACCCAGTACTTC.

This clone was picked up one time. The J gene is TRBJ2-7, the V gene TRBV20-1, with a weak D call TRBD1 (5 bases). The CDR3 consists of 12 residues. Trimming took off 3 bases at V and 3 bases at J, with 9 bases between the two ends. Germline V gene data show CDR1 as DFQATT and CDR2 as SNEGSKA (reference sequence). The CDR3 reads CSASPGIYEQYF. As DNA, the CDR3 is TGCAGTGCTAGTCCAGGGATCTACGAGCAGTACTTC.

This chain uses TRBV2 with TRBJ1-1, with D tentatively TRBD1 (5 bases). Trimming cost V 4 bases and J 0 bases, with 12 bases left between them. CDR3 length: 15 amino acids. The germline V gene has CDR1 SNHLY and CDR2 FYNNEI. DNA for the CDR3: TGTGCCAGCAGTGTCGATGGGGCCATGAACACTGAAGCTTTCTTT. This sequence encodes CASSVDGAMNTEAFF.

The V gene is TRBV9, the J gene TRBJ1-1; no clear D. CDR3 length equals 13 residues. V lost 4 bases and J lost 1, with 8 bases in between. Germline V CDR1 and CDR2: SGDLS, YYNGEE. CDR3 sequence: CASSRGPNTEAFF. CDR3 bases: TGTGCCAGCAGCCGCGGGCCGAACACTGAAGCTTTCTTT.

The gene calls are TRBV12-3 or TRBV12-4 and TRBJ1-5; D uncertain. The CDR3 runs to 13 residues. The V gene lost 5 bases and the J gene lost 0 bases, with 5 bases spanning the gap. The CDR3 protein is CASSLSSNQPQHF. The CDR3 region has the DNA TGTGCCAGCAGTCTCAGTAGCAATCAGCCCCAGCATTTT.

The CDR3 region has the DNA TGCGCCAGCAGGCATAGGGCGGACGGGACAGGGGGTTCAATGAACTATGGCTACACCTTC. Amino acid sequence: CASRHRADGTGGSMNYGYTF. V is TRBV5-1 and J is TRBJ1-2; TRBD1 aligns across 11 bases. Losses at the gene ends were 5 bases for V and 2 bases for J; bases not matched to a gene: 20. Looked up from germline, CDR1 is SGHRS and CDR2 is YFSETQ. This CDR3 is built from 20 residues.

The gene calls are TRBV7-8 and TRBJ1-2, with TRBD1 matching 9 bases. The CDR3 has 14 residues. J lost 4 bases, V lost 5 bases, and 5 bases had no gene match. The V gene's germline CDR1 is SGHVS and CDR2 FQNEAQ. CDR3 sequence: CASSPQGAGYGYTF. In DNA, the CDR3 is TGTGCCAGCAGCCCACAGGGGGCGGGCTATGGCTACACCTTC.